This TCR beta chain came from a study of T cell repertoires in cytomegalovirus infection. Using its own MiXCR run on the reads, TCRdb lists one record per CDR3 protein. The sample shows fewer than 700,000 distinct CDR3 sequences, around 24% of them seen only once. This clonotype showed up just a few times. The germline V gene has CDR1 SQVTM and CDR2 ANQGSEA. The CDR3 has 20 residues. The V gene lost 2 bases and the J gene lost 3 bases, with 31 bases spanning the gap. This TCR was sampled from a human donor in good health (CMV status not recorded). Some clones in this sample may be carry-over from other donors' samples. The chain employs TRBV29-1 and TRBJ1-2; D not certain. Material: CD8+ T cells from PBMCs. In DNA, the CDR3 is TGCAGCGTTGAACCCACGCTCGGTTGGAGGGTCGAGGCCACGGACTATGGCTACACCTTC. Amino acids: CSVEPTLGWRVEATDYGYTF.